The 17 T cell receptor beta chains reported below all come from one sample, sequenced in a study of control samples from healthy donors and cancer patients. Assay: immunoSEQ multiplex PCR; the TCRdb copy retains only in-frame clones and omits some. The sample yields 100,000 to 150,000 clones, approximately 84% seen once. The sample comprised blood. All receptors come from a man younger than 30 in good health.

The table lists this clone with a few counts. This chain links TRBV15 with TRBJ2-3; TRBD2 aligns across 7 bases. The V segment lost 0 bases and the J segment 5 bases; nucleotides outside the gene matches: 8. This CDR3 contains 16 residues. Germline V lookup: CDR1 LNHNV, CDR2 YYDKDF (reference sequence). The CDR3: CATSREGSGRKDTQYF. The CDR3 DNA reads TGTGCCACCAGCAGAGAAGGCTCCGGGAGGAAAGATACGCAGTATTTT.

The chain employs TRBV19 and TRBJ1-2, with no clear D. V lost 5 bases and J 2 bases, leaving 12 bases between the germline ends. The CDR3 sequence is 14 residues long. The germline V gene encodes CDR1 LNHDA and CDR2 SQIVND (reference sequence). The CDR3 loop is CASSSPGQNYGYTF. CDR3 coding DNA: TGTGCCAGTAGTTCCCCAGGTCAGAACTATGGCTACACCTTC.

CDR3 DNA: TGCGCCAGCAGCTTAGGAACGGACACGACTGAAGCTTTCTTT. This gives the protein CASSLGTDTTEAFF. The chain is built from TRBV5-1 and TRBJ1-1, with D tentatively TRBD1 (5 bases). The CDR3 has 14 amino acids. Between the trimmed V and J ends, which lost 2 bases and 5 bases, there was a span of 13 bases. The germline CDR1 and CDR2 sequences are SGHRS and YFSETQ.

The J gene is TRBJ1-5, the V gene TRBV28; D not resolved. Germline values: CDR1 MDHEN, CDR2 SYDVKM. The CDR3 is made up of 11 amino acids. V was shortened by 2 bases and J by 9 bases, with 5 bases between the two germline ends. The CDR3 region is CASSLVGPQHF. In DNA, the CDR3 is TGTGCCAGCAGTTTAGTCGGGCCCCAGCATTTT. Supplemented by reference TRBV28 and TRBJ1-5, the full variable domain reads DVKVTQSSRYLVKRTGEKVFLECVQDMDHENMFWYRQDPGLGLRLIYFSYDVKMKEKGDIPEGYSVSREKKERFSLILESASTNQTSMYLCASSLVGPQHFGDGTRLSIL.

The CDR3 region is CASSPQGSSSGNTIYF. CDR3 coding DNA: TGTGCCAGCTCACCTCAGGGATCAAGCTCTGGAAACACCATATATTTT. V is TRBV18 and J is TRBJ1-3, with D perhaps TRBD1 (5 bases). Germline assignment: CDR1 KGHSH and CDR2 LQKENI. The CDR3 covers 16 residues. V lost 3 bases and J lost 0, with 12 bases in between.

The V call is TRBV24-1, the J call TRBJ1-5; TRBD1 matches at 9 bases. V dropped 4 bases and J dropped 2; count of bases not matched to a gene: 8. The CDR3 runs 17 residues. The germline V gene encodes CDR1 KGHDR and CDR2 SFDVKD. CDR3: CATSEGTGYSGNQPQHF. The CDR3 DNA reads as TGTGCCACCAGTGAGGGGACAGGGTATTCCGGCAATCAGCCCCAGCATTTT.

V gene TRBV29-1 combines with J gene TRBJ2-7, with 7 nucleotides matching TRBD1. The CDR3 has 13 amino acids. V gave up 8 bases and J gave up 0 bases; unmatched junction bases: 7. Germline CDR1 SQVTM, CDR2 ANQGSEA. The CDR3 protein is CSFTGQRSYEQYF. The CDR3 DNA sequence: TGCAGCTTTACGGGACAGCGCTCCTACGAGCAGTACTTC.

This clone was seen only a few times. The CDR3 DNA reads TGCGCCAGCAGCCAAGATAGAGACCCTCTCTACGAGCAGTACTTC. This codes for CASSQDRDPLYEQYF. V usage is TRBV4-3 and J usage is TRBJ2-7; D uncertain. Trimming left V 0 bases short and J 3 bases short, with 12 bases between. Per the germline V gene, CDR1 is LGHNA and CDR2 is YSLEER. This CDR3 spans 15 amino acids.

The gene calls are TRBV30 and TRBJ1-3; 7 nucleotides agree with TRBD1. This CDR3 spans 15 amino acids. V dropped 2 bases and J dropped 7; count of bases not matched to a gene: 11. Germline assignment: CDR1 GTSNPN and CDR2 SVGIG (reference sequence). The DNA for the CDR3 is TGTGCCTGGAGTCGGGACAGTGGGAACGGGAACACCATATATTTT. Amino acid sequence: CAWSRDSGNGNTIYF.

The CDR3 region is CASGFAGTAQETQYF. CDR3 DNA: TGTGCTAGTGGTTTCGCGGGGACAGCCCAAGAGACCCAGTACTTC. The V gene is TRBV12-5, the J gene TRBJ2-5; D is possibly TRBD1 (7 bases). V lost 3 bases to trimming and J lost 1 base, with 12 bases between them. The germline CDR1 and CDR2 sequences are LGHNT and FRNRAP. CDR3 length equals 15 residues.

This chain joins TRBV4-3 and TRBJ1-2; D is uncertain. This CDR3 spans 16 amino acids. The ends were cut back, 4 bases at V and 4 bases at J, with 19 bases in the middle. Germline values: CDR1 LGHNA, CDR2 YSLEER. The CDR3 loop is CASSRIRETYGYGYTF. The CDR3 DNA is TGCGCCAGCAGCCGAATCCGGGAAACTTATGGCTATGGCTACACCTTC.

The rearrangement links TRBV19 to TRBJ2-5; no definite D call. CDR3 length equals 14 residues. CDR1 is LNHDA and CDR2 is SQIVND in the germline V gene (reference sequence). V lost 5 bases, J lost 7 bases, and 17 bases lay in between. The CDR3 region has the DNA TGTGCCAGTAGTGTCGGAACTGGAGCTCGGACCCAGTACTTC. Translating gives CASSVGTGARTQYF. The full variable domain, rest sourced from reference TRBV19 and TRBJ2-5, is DGGITQSPKYLFRKEGQNVTLSCEQNLNHDAMYWYRQDPGQGLRLIYYSQIVNDFQKGDIAEGYSVSREKKESFPLTVTSAQKNPTAFYLCASSVGTGARTQYFGPGTRLLVL.

The gene calls are TRBV19 and TRBJ2-1; 13 nucleotides align to TRBD2. Germline V gene data show CDR1 as LNHDA and CDR2 as SQIVND (reference sequence). The CDR3 covers 15 residues. Germline trimming cut 7 bases from V and 6 bases from J; bases unmatched to any gene: 6. CDR3 bases: TGTGCCAGTACCGCCGGGACTAGCGGGACCAATGAGCAGTTCTTC. As protein: CASTAGTSGTNEQFF.

The rearrangement uses TRBV6-4 and TRBJ1-5; tentatively, D is TRBD1 (6 bases). The ends were cut back, 6 bases at V and 6 bases at J, with 12 bases in the middle. This CDR3 contains 13 residues. Germline V gene data show CDR1 as MRHNA and CDR2 as SNTAGT. The CDR3 DNA reads TGTGCCAGCAGCCCCGACAGGAGTCAGCCCCAGCATTTT. Its protein is CASSPDRSQPQHF.

The V and J genes are TRBV11-2 and TRBJ2-7, with 8 positions matching TRBD1. Trimming took 5 bases from V and 5 from J; bases not matched to a gene: 11. This CDR3 is 15 amino acids long. Looked up from germline, CDR1 is SGHAT and CDR2 is FQNNGV. CDR3 nucleotide sequence: TGTGCCAGCAGCCCAATGGACAGGGATCCCCACGAGCAGTACTTC. This sequence encodes CASSPMDRDPHEQYF.

J is TRBJ1-6 and V is TRBV27; D remains unclear. The CDR3 is 17 residues long. Germline V gene data show CDR1 as MNHEY and CDR2 as SMNVEV (reference sequence). V lost 4 bases and J 0 bases, leaving 13 bases between the germline ends. The CDR3 DNA follows: TGTGCCAGCAGTTCACGCCCGGGGAACTCCTATAATTCACCCCTCCACTTT. Protein: CASSSRPGNSYNSPLHF.

The chain recombines TRBV4-3 with TRBJ2-7; D gene ambiguous. V gave up 4 bases and J gave up 2 bases, with 12 bases separating them. The length of the CDR3 is 14 residues. Germline V CDR1 and CDR2: LGHNA, YSLEER. Here the CDR3 reads CASSPTSGPYEQYF. The CDR3 DNA reads as TGCGCCAGCAGCCCTACTTCGGGCCCCTACGAGCAGTACTTC.